The 30 T cell receptor beta chains listed next were all sequenced from one sample in a study of T cells after yellow fever vaccination. TCRdb re-derived calls from the 5' RACE reads in MiXCR, one entry per CDR3 protein. The sample yields about 200,000 distinct CDR3 sequences, approximately 3% seen once. This specimen consisted of CD4+ T cells sorted from PBMCs, obtained 10 days after the yellow fever booster vaccination. Receptors were obtained from a man younger than 35 who received the YFV17D yellow fever vaccine.

This chain uses TRBV6-4 with TRBJ2-1; D may be TRBD1 (6 bases). From germline, CDR1 is MRHNA and CDR2 SNTAGT. The length of the CDR3 is 15 residues. Trimming pared 4 bases from V and 4 bases from J, leaving 14 bases between. CDR3 sequence: CASSAGTRRYNEQFF. For the CDR3, the DNA is TGTGCCAGCAGTGCAGGGACACGAAGGTACAATGAGCAGTTCTTC.

The rearrangement uses TRBV4-2 and TRBJ1-4; D remains unclear. V was clipped by 0 bases and J by 8 bases, with 4 bases between them. CDR3 length: 12 amino acids. Germline loops: CDR1 LGHNA, CDR2 YNFKEQ. The CDR3 coding sequence is TGTGCCAGCAGCCAAGATCGAGAAAAACTGTTTTTT. Translated, it gives CASSQDREKLFF.

In this sample, this clonotype turned up a few times. The chain couples TRBV7-8 to TRBJ1-5; 7 bases agree with TRBD1. The CDR3 is made up of 17 amino acids. Trimming at V came to 5 bases and at J to 6 bases, leaving 16 bases not matched to a gene. Germline V gene lookup returns CDR1 SGHVS and CDR2 FQNEAQ. The CDR3 coding sequence is TGTGCCAGCAGCCCAAGGGGAGAGGGGGCAGCGGTTCAGCCCCAGCATTTT. It translates to CASSPRGEGAAVQPQHF.

Ten or more counts support this clonotype. V is TRBV20-1 and J is TRBJ2-5, with D maybe TRBD1 (5 bases). Germline V gives CDR1 DFQATT, CDR2 SNEGSKA (reference sequence). CDR3 length: 12 residues. Trimming shortened V by 5 bases and J by 2 bases, and 9 bases separated the two germline ends. CDR3 residues: CSARRDQETQYF. CDR3 nucleotides: TGCAGTGCTCGCAGGGATCAAGAGACCCAGTACTTC.

V usage is TRBV2 and J usage is TRBJ1-5, with D uncertain. The CDR3 loop spans 15 amino acids. CDR1 and CDR2 from the germline V gene are SNHLY and FYNNEI. V was trimmed by 5 bases and J by 2 bases, leaving 13 bases between them. CDR3 nucleotides: TGTGCCAGCAGTCAACAGACTGGTGGCAATCAGCCCCAGCATTTT. This sequence encodes CASSQQTGGNQPQHF. Based on the CDR3 plus reference TRBV2 and TRBJ1-5, the full variable domain is EPEVTQTPSHQVTQMGQEVILRCVPISNHLYFYWYRQILGQKVEFLVSFYNNEISEKSEIFDDQFSVERPDGSNFTLKIRSTKLEDSAMYFCASSQQTGGNQPQHFGDGTRLSIL.

The chain is built from TRBV2 and TRBJ2-5; no clear D gene. The CDR3 loop spans 11 amino acids. V lost 6 bases and J 5 bases, leaving 7 bases between the germline ends. The germline CDR1 and CDR2 sequences are SNHLY and FYNNEI. DNA of the CDR3: TGTGCCAGCAGGTTCGGGGAGACCCAGTACTTC. Translating gives CASRFGETQYF.

Many counts were recorded for this clonotype. V gene TRBV5-5 combines with J gene TRBJ2-5, with D unresolved. The germline V and J ends were trimmed by 4 bases and 1 base, with 8 bases remaining between them. Germline V CDR1 and CDR2: SGHKS, YYEKEE (reference sequence). CDR3 size: 13 residues. CDR3 coding DNA: TGTGCCAGCAGCGCTGACTCCCAAGAGACCCAGTACTTC. Its protein product is CASSADSQETQYF. The full variable domain, completed using reference TRBV5-5 and TRBJ2-5, is DAGVTQSPTHLIKTRGQQVTLRCSPISGHKSVSWYQQVLGQGPQFIFQYYEKEERGRGNFPDRFSARQFPNYSSELNVNALLLGDSALYLCASSADSQETQYFGPGTRLLVL.

This chain joins TRBV18 and TRBJ2-1; D may correspond to TRBD1 or TRBD2 (5 bases each). The CDR3 is made up of 11 amino acids. V was trimmed by 3 bases and J by 13 bases, leaving 10 bases between them. Germline-derived CDR1 and CDR2 are KGHSH and LQKENI. The CDR3 region is CASSPSGTQFF. In DNA form, the CDR3 reads TGTGCCAGCTCACCCTCCGGGACCCAGTTCTTC.

The V and J genes are TRBV6-1 and TRBJ2-7; D is possibly TRBD1 or TRBD2 (5 bases each). Between the trimmed V and J ends, which lost 6 bases and 2 bases, there was a span of 11 bases. The germline gives CDR1 MNHNS, CDR2 SASEGT. This CDR3 is built from 13 residues. The CDR3 loop is CASSRDETYEQYV. The CDR3 region has the DNA TGTGCCAGCAGCCGGGACGAGACCTACGAGCAGTACGTC.

This clonotype occurred a few times. V usage is TRBV10-3 and J usage is TRBJ1-2; D possibly corresponds to TRBD1 (5 bases). The length of the CDR3 is 13 residues. The germline CDR1 and CDR2 sequences are ENHRY and SYGVKD. Trimming removed 2 bases at V and 3 bases at J, with 7 bases between. The CDR3 is CAISELQDYGYTF. Written as DNA, the CDR3 is TGTGCCATCAGTGAGCTACAGGACTATGGCTACACCTTC.

There are many counts of this clonotype. J is TRBJ2-7 and V is TRBV19; 10 bases agree with TRBD1. This CDR3 comprises 17 residues. V shed 5 bases, J shed 2 bases, and the junction held 12 bases outside the gene matches. Germline CDR1 reads LNHDA; CDR2 reads SQIVND (reference sequence). The CDR3 sequence: CASSSLRRTGGPYEQYF. The CDR3, as DNA: TGTGCCAGTAGTTCACTCCGCCGGACAGGGGGTCCCTACGAGCAGTACTTC.

This clonotype was picked up many times. CDR3 region: CASSPSPGLAGSYEQYF. As DNA, the CDR3 is TGTGCCAGCTCACCATCCCCGGGGCTAGCGGGGTCCTACGAGCAGTACTTC. The rearrangement links TRBV18 to TRBJ2-7, with 9 bases fitting TRBD2. The CDR3 totals 17 residues. Germline V lookup: CDR1 KGHSH, CDR2 LQKENI. Losses at the gene ends were 2 bases for V and 1 base for J; bases not matched to a gene: 9.

The CDR3 spells CVPGQAHTYEQYF. For the CDR3, the DNA is TGTGTCCCGGGTCAGGCCCACACCTACGAGCAGTACTTC. This chain connects TRBV12-3 or TRBV12-4 to TRBJ2-7; D not certain. This CDR3 comprises 13 residues.

This clonotype was detected many times. V usage is TRBV11-3 and J usage is TRBJ1-1; D gene unclear. CDR1 and CDR2 (germline): SGHNT, YENEEA. Trimming left V 2 bases short and J 2 bases short, with 9 bases between. This CDR3 comprises 14 residues. The CDR3, as DNA: TGTGCCAGCAGCTTAACACATACAAACACTGAAGCTTTCTTT. Translation gives CASSLTHTNTEAFF. Filled out from reference TRBV11-3 and TRBJ1-1, the complete variable domain reads EAGVVQSPRYKIIEKKQPVAFWCNPISGHNTLYWYLQNLGQGPELLIRYENEEAVDDSQLPKDRFSAERLKGVDSTLKIQPAELGDSAVYLCASSLTHTNTEAFFGQGTRLTVV.

In its sample, this clonotype was seen a few times. The chain uses TRBV7-9 and TRBJ1-1; D unclear. The V gene's germline CDR1 is SEHNR and CDR2 FQNEAQ (reference sequence). The V end lost 8 bases, the J end lost 3 bases, and 13 bases lay between the germline ends. The length of the CDR3 is 13 residues. CDR3: CASAVIVDTEAFF. The CDR3 nucleotides are TGTGCCAGCGCCGTGATAGTGGACACTGAAGCTTTCTTT.

As to this clonotype: A much larger clonotype is one base distant, so this may be a read error. J is TRBJ2-2 and V is TRBV7-2; TRBD2 matches 8 bases. The CDR3 extends over 15 amino acids. J gave up 3 bases and V 5 bases, and 5 bases lay outside the gene matches. CDR1 and CDR2 (germline): SGHTA, FQGNSA. CDR3 DNA: TGTGCCAGCAGCCGGGGACTAGAGTACACCGGGGAGCTGTTTTTT. As protein: CASSRGLEYTGELFF. Using reference TRBV7-2 and TRBJ2-2 for the parts outside the CDR3, the full variable domain is GAGVSQSPSNKVTEKGKDVELRCDPISGHTALYWYRQSLGQGLEFLIYFQGNSAPDKSGLPSDRFSAERTGGSVSTLTIQRTQQEDSAVYLCASSRGLEYTGELFFGEGSRLTVL.

V usage is TRBV20-1 and J usage is TRBJ2-5; 7 bases are a match to TRBD1. This CDR3 is built from 14 residues. V was pared by 7 bases and J by 0 bases, with 8 bases of the junction left unmatched. The germline gives CDR1 DFQATT, CDR2 SNEGSKA (reference sequence). The CDR3 DNA reads TGCAGTGTTACAGGGGCTTGGTACCAAGAGACCCAGTACTTC. It yields the protein CSVTGAWYQETQYF.

V and J are TRBV23-1 and TRBJ2-2; the match to TRBD1 covers 7 bases. TRBV23-1 is filed as an ORF, its function uncertain. Trimming at V came to 0 bases and at J to 0 bases, leaving 10 bases not matched to a gene. This CDR3 is 19 amino acids long. The CDR3 is CASSQSWQGVPANTGELFF. The DNA of the CDR3 is TGCGCCAGCAGTCAATCGTGGCAGGGGGTACCTGCGAACACCGGGGAGCTGTTTTTT.

The V call is TRBV27, the J call TRBJ1-1; 7 nucleotides align to TRBD1. V was pared by 5 bases and J by 4 bases, with 10 bases of the junction left unmatched. CDR1 is MNHEY and CDR2 is SMNVEV in the germline V gene (reference sequence). The CDR3 is 15 amino acids. The CDR3 sequence: CASSPAWEGATEAFF. DNA for the CDR3: TGTGCCAGCAGTCCGGCCTGGGAGGGGGCCACTGAAGCTTTCTTT.

In this sample, this clonotype turned up a few times. The V and J genes are TRBV3-1 and TRBJ1-5; D not certain. V was shortened by 2 bases and J by 1 base, with 0 bases between the two germline ends. There are 12 residues in the CDR3. Germline assignment: CDR1 LGHDT and CDR2 YNNKEL (reference sequence). Written as DNA, the CDR3 is TGTGCCAGCAGCCAAAGCAATCAGCCCCAGCATTTT. Protein product: CASSQSNQPQHF. The entire variable domain, with the rest obtained from reference TRBV3-1 and TRBJ1-5, is as follows: DTAVSQTPKYLVTQMGNDKSIKCEQNLGHDTMYWYKQDSKKFLKIMFSYNNKELIINETVPNRFSPKSPDKAHLNLHINSLELGDSAVYFCASSQSNQPQHFGDGTRLSIL.

This clonotype was found many times. This sequence joins TRBV5-1 and TRBJ2-1; TRBD1 matches at 10 bases. Germline values: CDR1 SGHRS, CDR2 YFSETQ. This CDR3 spans 16 amino acids. Germline trimming cut 4 bases from V and 4 bases from J; bases unmatched to any gene: 8. The CDR3 sequence is CASSRSGQGYYNEQFF. The CDR3 region has the DNA TGCGCCAGCAGCCGATCGGGACAGGGGTATTACAATGAGCAGTTCTTC.

This rearrangement joins TRBV9 to TRBJ2-5, with D unclear. The CDR3 is 14 amino acids. Trimming took off 0 bases at V and 5 bases at J, with 11 bases between the two ends. Germline V lookup: CDR1 SGDLS, CDR2 YYNGEE. The CDR3 DNA follows: TGTGCCAGCAGCGTAGGGCTCACCCTGGAGACCCAGTACTTC. It is translated as CASSVGLTLETQYF.

Ten or more counts support this clonotype. The gene calls are TRBV28 and TRBJ2-1, with D possibly being TRBD2 (7 bases). Between the trimmed V and J ends, which lost 6 bases and 6 bases, there was a span of 21 bases. CDR3 length equals 16 residues. Germline CDR1 and CDR2: MDHEN and SYDVKM. The CDR3 DNA follows: TGTGCCAGCAGCAAGGGGGGGGCTTTTCGAGGCAATGAGCAGTTCTTC. As protein: CASSKGGAFRGNEQFF.

The chain couples TRBV2 to TRBJ1-6; 7 bases are a match to TRBD1. V lost 4 bases and J lost 9; bases outside the gene matches: 3. The germline V gene encodes CDR1 SNHLY and CDR2 FYNNEI. This CDR3 has 13 residues. The CDR3 DNA sequence: TGTGCCAGCAGTGGACAGGGAGCTTCACCCCTCCACTTT. It yields the protein CASSGQGASPLHF.

This clonotype was counted ten times or more. This chain uses TRBV2 with TRBJ1-6, with D unclear. The CDR3 totals 11 residues. Between the trimmed V and J ends, which lost 4 bases and 7 bases, there was a span of 2 bases. Germline CDR1 reads SNHLY; CDR2 reads FYNNEI. CDR3 in amino acids: CASSGNSPLHF. CDR3 in DNA: TGTGCCAGCAGTGGCAATTCACCCCTCCACTTT.

This clonotype came up many times. The chain has TRBV7-2 and TRBJ1-6; weak D call: TRBD1 (5 bases). Looked up from germline, CDR1 is SGHTA and CDR2 is FQGNSA. The CDR3 is made up of 15 amino acids. Trimming removed 2 bases at V and 5 bases at J, with 10 bases between. CDR3 DNA: TGTGCCAGCAGCTTATCGGGGCCTCATAATTCACCCCTCCACTTT. Translated: CASSLSGPHNSPLHF. Variable domain in full (rest from reference TRBV7-2 and TRBJ1-6): GAGVSQSPSNKVTEKGKDVELRCDPISGHTALYWYRQSLGQGLEFLIYFQGNSAPDKSGLPSDRFSAERTGGSVSTLTIQRTQQEDSAVYLCASSLSGPHNSPLHFGNGTRLTVT.

This clonotype was detected many times. The chain uses TRBV6-6 and TRBJ1-1; D gene uncertain. The CDR3 is 15 residues long. Between the trimmed V and J ends, which lost 3 bases and 5 bases, there was a span of 16 bases. Germline-derived CDR1 and CDR2 are MNHNY and SVGAGI (reference sequence). For the CDR3, the DNA is TGTGCCAGCAGTTATGGTCGGTTGCGGATAACTGAAGCTTTCTTT. Its translation is CASSYGRLRITEAFF.

The J gene is TRBJ2-7, the V gene TRBV12-1; TRBD1 is taken as the D call from the table, unchecked against the DNA. TRBV12-1 is recorded as a pseudogene. The CDR3 has 14 amino acids. The chain's CDR3 is CASSPVPGYHEQYV. The DNA of the CDR3 is TGTGCCAGCAGCCCCGTTCCAGGGTACCACGAGCAGTACGTC.

V and J are TRBV7-2 and TRBJ2-7; 9 bases match TRBD2. V lost 5 bases to trimming and J lost 3 bases; unmatched junction nucleotides: 11. Germline lookup yields CDR1 SGHTA and CDR2 FQGNSA. The CDR3 totals 16 residues. CDR3 residues: CASSQFPAGGLYEQYF. The CDR3 DNA is TGTGCCAGCAGCCAATTCCCAGCGGGGGGCCTCTACGAGCAGTACTTC.

This clonotype was seen at least ten times. The chain employs TRBV11-3 and TRBJ2-1; 9 nucleotides align to TRBD2. After removal of 3 bases from V and 8 bases from J, the junction contained 17 bases not matched to a gene. Germline V gene lookup returns CDR1 SGHNT and CDR2 YENEEA. This CDR3 has 18 residues. The CDR3 coding sequence is TGTGCCAGCAGCTTGGGCACCGGACTGGCGGGGGGGCACGATGAGCAGTTCTTC. It encodes CASSLGTGLAGGHDEQFF.